Below, 27 T cell receptor beta chains from the same sample are listed, as sequenced in a study of CD8 T cells in ankylosing spondylitis. TCRdb independently ran MiXCR on the 5' RACE reads; one entry per CDR3 protein. Of around 180,000 distinct CDR3 sequences listed, 18% are singletons. The sequenced sample was blood, either unsorted or a sorted T cell fraction (not recorded which). The receptors originated from a male donor under 35 with ankylosing spondylitis or in good health (not recorded which).

This clonotype was recorded many times. V is TRBV6-4 and J is TRBJ2-3; TRBD2 agrees at 10 bases. Trimming at V came to 2 bases and at J to 2 bases, leaving 1 base not matched to a gene. The CDR3 consists of 15 residues. Germline CDR1 reads MRHNA; CDR2 reads SNTAGT. CDR3 region: CASSDGTSDTDTQYF. In DNA, the CDR3 is TGTGCCAGCAGTGACGGGACTAGCGACACAGATACGCAGTATTTT.

This clonotype was seen many times. The rearrangement uses TRBV13 and TRBJ2-3; weak D call: TRBD1 (6 bases). Germline assignment: CDR1 PRHDT and CDR2 FYEKMQ (reference sequence). Trimming shortened V by 5 bases and J by 2 bases, and 11 bases separated the two germline ends. CDR3 length equals 14 residues. Written as DNA, the CDR3 is TGTGCCAGCAGCCACAGGGACCTCACAGATACGCAGTATTTT. Its translation is CASSHRDLTDTQYF.

This clonotype was seen repeatedly, ten times or more. The chain employs TRBV11-2 and TRBJ2-5; 7 bases are a match to TRBD1. CDR1 and CDR2 from the germline V gene are SGHAT and FQNNGV. The CDR3 covers 14 residues. V lost 0 bases and J lost 2; bases outside the gene matches: 0. In DNA form, the CDR3 reads TGTGCCAGCAGCTTAGACAGGGGGCAAGAGACCCAGTACTTC. Translated: CASSLDRGQETQYF.

This chain uses TRBV7-8 with TRBJ1-2; the D is unclear. CDR1 and CDR2 (germline): SGHVS, FQNEAQ. The ends were cut back, 2 bases at V and 8 bases at J, with 24 bases in the middle. This CDR3 spans 17 amino acids. CDR3 DNA sequence: TGTGCCAGCAGCTTACACAAACGAAACACACAAGGAGCGGGCTACACCTTC. It specifies CASSLHKRNTQGAGYTF.

The gene calls are TRBV20-1 and TRBJ2-5; D unclear. The CDR3 is 13 residues long. V dropped 3 bases and J dropped 7 bases, with 15 bases sitting between them. Germline values: CDR1 DFQATT, CDR2 SNEGSKA (reference sequence). DNA for the CDR3: TGCAGTGCTAGTATGGTCTCTAGTGGGACCCAGTACTTC. Protein product: CSASMVSSGTQYF.

This clonotype was observed at least ten times. V and J are TRBV19 and TRBJ2-3; D might be TRBD1 (5 bases). The germline V and J ends were trimmed by 7 bases and 2 bases, with 13 bases remaining between them. Germline V gene data show CDR1 as LNHDA and CDR2 as SQIVND (reference sequence). This CDR3 is built from 14 residues. The CDR3 spells CASMGRTPTDTQYF. CDR3 nucleotide sequence: TGTGCCAGTATGGGCAGGACACCCACAGATACGCAGTATTTT. The variable domain in full, with the rest retrieved from reference TRBV19 and TRBJ2-3, is DGGITQSPKYLFRKEGQNVTLSCEQNLNHDAMYWYRQDPGQGLRLIYYSQIVNDFQKGDIAEGYSVSREKKESFPLTVTSAQKNPTAFYLCASMGRTPTDTQYFGPGTRLTVL.

This clonotype appeared many times. This sequence joins TRBV5-1 and TRBJ2-1; TRBD1 matches at 10 bases. The germline V gene encodes CDR1 SGHRS and CDR2 YFSETQ. This CDR3 region has 15 residues. The trim removed 4 bases at V and 2 bases at J, leaving 3 bases unmatched. CDR3 residues: CASSPGTGAYNEQFF. The DNA of the CDR3 is TGCGCCAGCAGCCCCGGGACAGGGGCCTACAATGAGCAGTTCTTC. Full variable domain (remainder filled in from reference TRBV5-1 and TRBJ2-1): KAGVTQTPRYLIKTRGQQVTLSCSPISGHRSVSWYQQTPGQGLQFLFEYFSETQRNKGNFPGRFSGRQFSNSRSEMNVSTLELGDSALYLCASSPGTGAYNEQFFGPGTRLTVL.

This clonotype has at least ten counts. This rearrangement joins TRBV5-1 to TRBJ2-7; D is uncertain. V lost 2 bases and J 6 bases, leaving 6 bases between the germline ends. The V gene's germline CDR1 is SGHRS and CDR2 YFSETQ. The CDR3 is 11 amino acids. CDR3 DNA sequence: TGCGCCAGCAGCTTTGGGGTCGAGCAGTACGTC. Protein sequence: CASSFGVEQYV.

This clonotype was seen many times. The gene calls are TRBV4-2 and TRBJ2-7; 8 nucleotides align to TRBD1. V lost 3 bases to trimming and J lost 2 bases; unmatched junction nucleotides: 15. The CDR3 extends over 18 amino acids. The germline gives CDR1 LGHNA, CDR2 YNFKEQ. CDR3 bases: TGTGCCAGCAGCCACACCCCCCAAATGACAGGGGCCCCCTACGAGCAGTACTTC. Its protein product is CASSHTPQMTGAPYEQYF.

This clonotype appeared many times. The chain is built from TRBV6-5 and TRBJ2-7; D not resolved. Trimming removed 5 bases from V and 4 bases from J, with 15 bases in between. The CDR3 length is 14 residues. Germline CDR1 is MNHEY and CDR2 is SVGAGI. The CDR3, as DNA: TGTGCCAGCAGTCTTACATCCCGCTTTTACGAGCAGTACTTC. Translating it yields CASSLTSRFYEQYF.

This clonotype was seen at least ten times. The rearrangement joins TRBV9 to TRBJ2-2; 7 positions match TRBD2. The CDR3 contains 15 residues. In germline, CDR1 is SGDLS, CDR2 YYNGEE. The trim removed 2 bases at V and 4 bases at J, leaving 5 bases unmatched. For the CDR3, the DNA is TGTGCCAGCAGCGTCAGCGGGACCGGCACCGGGGAGCTGTTTTTT. Translation: CASSVSGTGTGELFF.

Regarding this clonotype: With a much larger clone just one base away, this may be a read error. The V gene is TRBV6-6, the J gene TRBJ2-1; D is possibly TRBD1 (6 bases). V lost 2 bases and J lost 11, with 19 bases in between. The germline V gene encodes CDR1 MNHNY and CDR2 SVGAGI (reference sequence). The CDR3 loop spans 15 amino acids. Here the CDR3 DNA reads TGTGCCAGCAGTTACGTTGGAGGCAACAGGGATCAGCAGTTCTTC. Encoded protein: CASSYVGGNRDQQFF.

This clonotype was seen repeatedly, ten times or more. The genes are TRBV12-3 or TRBV12-4 and TRBJ2-1, with unresolved D. V lost 8 bases and J lost 0, with 14 bases in between. This CDR3 is 15 amino acids long. As DNA, the CDR3 is TGTGCCAGCTGGGATAGGCCCAGCTCCTACAATGAGCAGTTCTTC. The encoded protein is CASWDRPSSYNEQFF.

This chain joins TRBV7-9 and TRBJ1-4; D unresolved. Germline V gene lookup returns CDR1 SEHNR and CDR2 FQNEAQ (reference sequence). V shed 5 bases and J shed 0 bases, with 10 bases lying between them. This CDR3 is built from 15 residues. The chain's CDR3 is CASSPYDSTNEKLFF. In nucleotides, the CDR3 is TGTGCCAGCAGCCCCTATGATTCAACTAATGAAAAACTGTTTTTT.

A word on this clonotype: Just one base apart from a much larger clone, this may be a read error. The chain uses TRBV6-2 or TRBV6-3 and TRBJ2-1; 7 bases line up with TRBD1. The CDR3 runs to 13 residues. Germline-derived CDR1 and CDR2 are MNHEY and SVGEGT. CDR3 protein: CASSHSSGTDWFF. In DNA form, the CDR3 reads TGTGCCAGCAGTCACTCCTCGGGGACAGATTGGTTCTTC.

The chain is built from TRBV20-1 and TRBJ2-3, with 7 bases identical to TRBD2. Germline-derived CDR1 and CDR2 are DFQATT and SNEGSKA (reference sequence). The CDR3 runs 15 residues. J was trimmed by 4 bases and V by 2 bases; bases with no gene match: 9. Written as DNA, the CDR3 is TGCAGTGCTAGAAGGGTAGCGGGCCCGTCAGATACGCAGTATTTT. This encodes CSARRVAGPSDTQYF.

The J gene is TRBJ2-1, the V gene TRBV7-6, with TRBD2 as a possible D gene (6 bases). Trimming pared 5 bases from V and 0 bases from J, leaving 11 bases between. This CDR3 contains 15 residues. Germline CDR1 reads SGHVS; CDR2 reads FNYEAQ. The CDR3 loop reads CASSRAAGSYNEQFF. The CDR3 nucleotides are TGTGCCAGCAGCCGTGCAGCGGGCTCCTACAATGAGCAGTTCTTC. Using reference TRBV7-6 and TRBJ2-1 for the parts outside the CDR3, the full variable domain is GAGVSQSPRYKVTKRGQDVALRCDPISGHVSLYWYRQALGQGPEFLTYFNYEAQQDKSGLPNDRFSAERPEGSISTLTIQRTEQRDSAMYRCASSRAAGSYNEQFFGPGTRLTVL.

This clonotype was recorded at least ten times. The CDR3 nucleotides read TGTGCCAGCAGAGAGGGTGGGGGACTACCAGATACGCAGTATTTT. This codes for CASREGGGLPDTQYF. The J gene is TRBJ2-3, the V gene TRBV12-3 or TRBV12-4; 7 positions match TRBD2. V lost 6 bases and J lost 4; bases outside the gene matches: 10. The CDR3 consists of 15 residues.

The genes are TRBV19 and TRBJ2-5; D not resolved. Germline V gene sequence: CDR1 LNHDA, CDR2 SQIVND (reference sequence). The CDR3 length is 12 residues. V lost 4 bases and J lost 0, with 3 bases in between. CDR3 nucleotide sequence: TGTGCCAGTAGTACTAACCAAGAGACCCAGTACTTC. Translation gives CASSTNQETQYF.

This clonotype was detected ten times or more. The chain links TRBV20-1 to TRBJ2-7, with 9 bases fitting TRBD2. The CDR3 extends over 14 amino acids. The junction had 10 bases not matched to a gene; V was cut back by 1 base and J by 9 bases. The germline gives CDR1 DFQATT, CDR2 SNEGSKA (reference sequence). Written as DNA, the CDR3 is TGCAGTGCTAGAGTTGCGGGAGGGCCTATCGTGCAGTACTTC. This codes for CSARVAGGPIVQYF.

The J gene is TRBJ2-1, the V gene TRBV18, with D uncertain. The CDR3 covers 13 residues. V was shortened by 3 bases and J by 5 bases, with 8 bases between the two germline ends. The germline CDR1 and CDR2 sequences are KGHSH and LQKENI. The CDR3 nucleotides are TGTGCCAGCTCACCGGGAAGTAACAATGAGCAGTTCTTC. Translated, it gives CASSPGSNNEQFF.

This clonotype came up many times. The rearrangement links TRBV27 to TRBJ2-5; D may match TRBD1 or TRBD2 (6 bases each). The CDR3 spans 14 residues. V shed 3 bases and J shed 4 bases, with 12 bases lying between them. Germline loops: CDR1 MNHEY, CDR2 SMNVEV (reference sequence). The CDR3 bases are TGTGCCAGCAGTTTGGGGGGCCTATCAGAGACCCAGTACTTC. Protein product: CASSLGGLSETQYF.

This clonotype was recorded many times. This chain joins TRBV9 and TRBJ2-1; 7 bases fit TRBD2. CDR1 SGDLS and CDR2 YYNGEE come from the germline V gene. V lost 4 bases and J lost 4; bases outside the gene matches: 8. This CDR3 comprises 15 residues. CDR3: CASSSTSVSYNEQFF. CDR3 nucleotide sequence: TGTGCCAGCAGCTCAACTAGCGTTTCGTACAATGAGCAGTTCTTC.

This clonotype was detected ten times or more. The chain uses TRBV12-3 or TRBV12-4 and TRBJ2-1; D gene ambiguous. V was shortened by 5 bases and J by 5 bases, with 13 bases between the two germline ends. The CDR3 totals 14 residues. The CDR3 here is CASSPSPPNNEQFF. The CDR3 bases are TGTGCCAGCAGTCCCTCTCCACCCAACAATGAGCAGTTCTTC.

The chain uses TRBV29-1 and TRBJ1-2; D gene uncertain. This CDR3 has 11 residues. V gave up 3 bases and J gave up 7 bases, with 9 bases separating them. The V gene's germline CDR1 is SQVTM and CDR2 ANQGSEA. The chain's CDR3 is CSVDFGSGYTF. The CDR3 nucleotides read TGCAGCGTTGATTTCGGGAGTGGCTACACCTTC.

The chain joins TRBV20-1 to TRBJ2-1, with 12 bases fitting TRBD2. This CDR3 contains 14 residues. Losses at the gene ends were 5 bases for V and 11 bases for J; bases not matched to a gene: 10. Germline CDR1 is DFQATT and CDR2 is SNEGSKA (reference sequence). CDR3 bases: TGCAGTGCTCAGCCGGGACTAGCGGGTTGGCAGCAGTTCTTC. This sequence encodes CSAQPGLAGWQQFF.

Turning to this clonotype: A clone one base away is much larger, so this may be a read error. The V gene is TRBV29-1, the J gene TRBJ2-1; D gene ambiguous. The CDR3 runs to 11 residues. The V gene's germline CDR1 is SQVTM and CDR2 ANQGSEA. The DNA of the CDR3 is TGCAGCGTTCCACAGCACAATGAGCTGTTCTTC. Encoded protein: CSVPQHNELFF.